Sequencing of this T cell receptor beta chain was carried out in a study of a mutant IDH1 vaccine in newly diagnosed glioma. Turning to the study itself: Across weeks 1, 3, 5, 7, 11, 15, 19 and 23, patients received a vaccination each time, eight in all. General study results and limits: Pseudoprogression seemed unlinked to shifts in top peripheral T cell clonotypes.

Assay: immunoSEQ multiplex PCR; the TCRdb copy retains only in-frame clones and omits some. There are about 64,000 clones in the sample; roughly 84% occur only once, and approximately 9.5% lies in the top ten. The time point denotes: week 11, during vaccination. Every vaccination contained 300 ug of the mutant IDH1 20-mer peptide and was paired with topical imiquimod. Donors harbored newly found WHO grade 3 or 4 IDH1-mutant, ATRX-lost astrocytomas. With respect to this clone: The antigen remains unidentified.

This TCR came from a woman aged 45 to 65 with glioma. Sample: PBMCs, taken from a glioma patient whose treatment included an IDH1 peptide vaccine.

The CDR3 DNA reads as TGCGCCAGCAGCTTGGAGGCCACAGATACGCAGTATTTT. Encoded protein: CASSLEATDTQYF. V and J are TRBV5-1 and TRBJ2-3; no reliable D call. The V gene lost 0 bases and the J gene lost 2 bases, with 4 bases spanning the gap. The CDR3 runs to 13 residues. Germline V gene sequence: CDR1 SGHRS, CDR2 YFSETQ.